This TCR beta chain was retrieved from a study of T cell responses to AZD1222 COVID-19 vaccine. The junction had 8 bases not matched to a gene; V was cut back by 4 bases and J by 0 bases. CDR1 and CDR2 from the germline V gene are SGHAT and FQNNGV. There are 17 residues in the CDR3. Clones were read by immunoSEQ multiplex PCR, and TCRdb kept only the in-frame ones, dropping some. This table holds more than 140,000 clones, roughly 90% found once. Study-wide findings and caveats: Seropositivity was recorded at baseline in only a handful of AZD1222 recipients.

A note on this clone: The antigen is not known.

This chain connects TRBV11-2 to TRBJ2-2; 7 bases align to TRBD2. This TCR derives from an adult in good health. Sequenced material: peripheral blood, taken on day 0 of AZD1222 vaccination. The CDR3 spells CASSSPPGTTNTGELFF. The CDR3 region has the DNA TGTGCCAGCAGCTCTCCCCCCGGGACTACGAACACCGGGGAGCTGTTTTTT.